A single sample gave rise to the 13 T cell receptor beta chains below, sequenced in a study of Ad26.COV2.S vaccination and SARS-CoV-2 variants (dated by TCRdb to the early 2020s). The library was produced with the immunoSEQ multiplex PCR assay. Sourced from immuneACCESS, this table was stored by TCRdb with only in-frame sequences that have V and J called. A share of the clones is absent; for the studies checked, an unresolved V gene accounts for under half, and the remainder has no known explanation. The sample table shows approximately 360,000 clones, and about four fifths are seen once. Jointly, the top ten make up almost 7.5% of the sample. The treatment or condition label, read with the paper, signifies: about 20 received Ad26.COV2.S at low or high dose, single or two shots; 5 received placebo; per-sample allocation not given. For vaccine and placebo recipients, the sequenced repertoires came from samples collected on day 63 after the first injection.

Sequences were derived from peripheral blood, sampled in a trial of Ad26.COV2.S vaccine versus placebo. Every receptor here comes from a person between 18 and 60 years old who received the Ad26.COV2.S COVID-19 vaccine or a placebo.

A single count supports this clone. At one end, the junction sequence differs from germline, possibly due to a read error. This chain joins TRBV3-1 (or the pseudogene TRBV3-2) and TRBJ2-5, with D possibly matching TRBD2 (6 bases). Germline assignment: CDR1 LGHDT and CDR2 YNNKEL (reference sequence). The CDR3 spans 13 residues. CDR3 sequence: CASSQALRGDFNF. The CDR3 DNA is TGTGCCAGCAGCCAAGCACTTCGAGGGGACTTTAACTTC.

The chain combines TRBV13 with TRBJ2-4; D is undetermined. The length of the CDR3 is 14 residues. Germline-derived CDR1 and CDR2 are PRHDT and FYEKMQ (reference sequence). Trimming pared 5 bases from V and 7 bases from J, leaving 15 bases between. In DNA, the CDR3 is TGTGCCAGCAGCCCCGCGCGGATGGGGAACATTCAGTACTTC. Translating gives CASSPARMGNIQYF.

This clone has more than one count but fewer than ten. The chain joins TRBV10-1 to TRBJ1-6; D remains ambiguous. Germline CDR1 reads WNHNN; CDR2 reads SYGVQD (reference sequence). There are 13 residues in the CDR3. Trimming took 2 bases from V and 6 from J, leaving 5 bases between them. The CDR3 is CASSETANSPLHF. CDR3 nucleotides: TGCGCCAGCAGTGAGACAGCTAATTCACCCCTCCACTTT.

Judged by abundance, this clone is medium-sized (0.01 to 0.1%). The chain combines TRBV15 with TRBJ2-7; D is perhaps TRBD1 (5 bases). The CDR3 is 14 amino acids. V lost 0 bases and J lost 6, with 12 bases in between. Per germline, CDR1 LNHNV and CDR2 YYDKDF (reference sequence). The CDR3 loop reads CATSRDRDSSEQYF. CDR3 coding DNA: TGTGCCACCAGCAGAGATAGAGACAGTTCCGAGCAGTACTTC.

This rearrangement joins TRBV11-2 to TRBJ2-1; D ambiguous. Germline CDR1 and CDR2: SGHAT and FQNNGV. The CDR3 loop spans 13 amino acids. The V gene lost 1 base and the J gene lost 8 bases, with 9 bases spanning the gap. The CDR3 sequence: CASSLGWVDEQFF. DNA of the CDR3: TGTGCCAGCAGCTTAGGGTGGGTAGATGAGCAGTTCTTC.

V usage is TRBV7-9 and J usage is TRBJ1-2; D may be TRBD1 (5 bases). This CDR3 region has 14 residues. Germline V gene sequence: CDR1 SEHNR, CDR2 FQNEAQ (reference sequence). V was trimmed by 0 bases and J by 4 bases, leaving 9 bases between them. The CDR3 region is CASSLAAGPYGYTF. Here the CDR3 DNA reads TGTGCCAGCAGCTTAGCGGCAGGGCCCTATGGCTACACCTTC.

This chain joins TRBV7-9 and TRBJ1-1, with D maybe TRBD1 (5 bases). V was trimmed by 7 bases and J by 6 bases, leaving 18 bases between them. Germline lookup yields CDR1 SEHNR and CDR2 FQNEAQ (reference sequence). The length of the CDR3 is 14 residues. The CDR3 nucleotides are TGTGCCAGCACCCCGACCAGGGCGTGGGCTGAAGCTTTCTTT. Translation: CASTPTRAWAEAFF.

This clone was detected once. The same CDR3 can be traced to other DNA sequences in this sample. This chain uses TRBV5-6 with TRBJ2-7, with D possibly being TRBD1 or TRBD2 (6 bases each). The CDR3 is 14 amino acids. CDR1 SGHDT and CDR2 YYEEEE come from the germline V gene. Trimming cost V 0 bases and J 5 bases, with 12 bases left between them. The CDR3, as DNA: TGTGCCAGCAGCTTGGCCGGGGGCATTGACGAGCAGTACTTC. This translates into CASSLAGGIDEQYF.

V usage is TRBV12-3 or TRBV12-4 and J usage is TRBJ1-1; a possible D gene is TRBD1 (6 bases). There are 13 residues in the CDR3. Deletions cut 10 bases from V and 4 bases from J, with 16 bases between. CDR3 DNA: TGTGCCAACTCACAGGGAACCGGCACTGAAGCTTTCTTT. Its protein product is CANSQGTGTEAFF.

The table lists this clone with many counts. The V gene is TRBV6-1, the J gene TRBJ2-2; 10 bases are a match to TRBD1. This CDR3 has 16 residues. J was trimmed by 6 bases and V by 2 bases; bases with no gene match: 6. CDR1 MNHNS and CDR2 SASEGT come from the germline V gene. The DNA of the CDR3 is TGTGCCAGCAGTGAACTCTTCGGACAGGGGGCCGGGGAGCTGTTTTTT. It yields the protein CASSELFGQGAGELFF.

The gene calls are TRBV9 and TRBJ1-4; 9 bases line up with TRBD1. Germline V gene data show CDR1 as SGDLS and CDR2 as YYNGEE. The CDR3 runs 17 residues. J lost 7 bases, V lost 4 bases, and 14 bases had no gene match. In DNA form, the CDR3 reads TGTGCCAGCAGCAAGACCTACACCGGGACAGGGAGTGAAAAACTGTTTTTT. Amino acids: CASSKTYTGTGSEKLFF.

V is TRBV9 and J is TRBJ2-1, with D uncertain. The CDR3 extends over 16 amino acids. The germline V gene encodes CDR1 SGDLS and CDR2 YYNGEE. V shed 0 bases and J shed 0 bases, with 10 bases lying between them. The CDR3: CASSVGILSSYNEQFF. CDR3 DNA: TGTGCCAGCAGCGTAGGGATCCTTAGCTCCTACAATGAGCAGTTCTTC. Full variable domain (outside the CDR3, taken from reference TRBV9 and TRBJ2-1): DSGVTQTPKHLITATGQRVTLRCSPRSGDLSVYWYQQSLDQGLQFLIQYYNGEERAKGNILERFSAQQFPDLHSELNLSSLELGDSALYFCASSVGILSSYNEQFFGPGTRLTVL.

The chain combines TRBV2 with TRBJ1-2, with 7 bases that match TRBD1. Germline V gene lookup returns CDR1 SNHLY and CDR2 FYNNEI. This CDR3 spans 14 amino acids. Trimming cost V 10 bases and J 6 bases; bases outside gene matches: 14. The CDR3 sequence: CAIDQGTEGDGYTF. CDR3 sequence (DNA): TGTGCCATCGATCAAGGGACAGAGGGGGATGGCTACACCTTC.